This T cell receptor (beta chain) originates from a study of T cells after yellow fever vaccination. The germline CDR1 and CDR2 sequences are SGHRS and YFSETQ. The V gene lost 4 bases and the J gene lost 0 bases, with 11 bases spanning the gap. The length of the CDR3 is 14 residues. Whole-study results and caveats: Clonotype sharing between CD4 and CD8 compartments was small. Abundant clonotypes (contaminants from the bulk population) could be present in FACS-sorted repertoires.

This clonotype was counted a single time. Its antigen is unidentified. A single record per CDR3 protein comes from TCRdb applying MiXCR to the 5' RACE reads. The data hold approximately 120,000 distinct CDR3 sequences, with 12% to 15% observed a single time. This chain connects TRBV5-1 to TRBJ2-7, with D perhaps matching TRBD1 (5 bases). The TCR originated in a man aged 18 to 29 who received the YFV17D yellow fever vaccine. Sample: CD8+ T cells sorted from PBMCs, taken 5 days after the yellow fever booster vaccination. The CDR3 DNA sequence: TGCGCCAGCAGCCCGACGACAGTCTCCTACGAGCAGTACTTC. The encoded protein is CASSPTTVSYEQYF.